A single sample gave rise to the 3 T cell receptor beta chains below, sequenced in a study of blood T cell repertoires in COVID-19. TCRdb's table, derived via immunoSEQ multiplex PCR, lists solely in-frame clones and lacks some. Counted here are 65,000 to 85,000 clones, more than 70% occurring once; the ten biggest clones make up approximately 19%. The sequenced material came from peripheral blood. Receptors were obtained from a human donor in a cohort sampled during active COVID-19.

The J gene is TRBJ1-2, the V gene TRBV6-5; 7 bases map to TRBD1. This CDR3 spans 15 amino acids. Trimming at V came to 0 bases and at J to 3 bases, leaving 4 bases not matched to a gene. Germline CDR1 MNHEY, CDR2 SVGAGI. CDR3 protein: CASSYSNRGDYGYTF. The CDR3 DNA reads as TGTGCCAGCAGTTACTCTAACAGGGGTGACTATGGCTACACCTTC.

J is TRBJ1-1 and V is TRBV5-6; 7 nucleotides match TRBD1. The CDR3 runs to 13 residues. Germline lookup yields CDR1 SGHDT and CDR2 YYEEEE. V was clipped by 6 bases and J by 4 bases; unmatched bases: 6. CDR3 DNA: TGTGCCAGCACCCCGGGACAGCTCACTGAAGCTTTCTTT. Translating gives CASTPGQLTEAFF.

The chain combines TRBV28 with TRBJ2-3, with 10 bases identical to TRBD1. This CDR3 has 15 residues. Germline V lookup: CDR1 MDHEN, CDR2 SYDVKM. Trimming at V came to 6 bases and at J to 7 bases, leaving 10 bases not matched to a gene. The CDR3 protein is CASRRSTGGLNTQYF. For the CDR3, the DNA is TGTGCCAGCAGGAGATCGACAGGGGGCTTGAATACGCAGTATTTT.